This is a list of T cell receptor beta chains from one sample in a study of type 1 and type 2 diabetes patients. A single record per CDR3 protein comes from TCRdb applying MiXCR to the multiplex PCR reads. The sample lists 270,000 or so distinct CDR3 sequences, 40% to 50% occurring once. The sample comprised peripheral blood mononuclear cells (PBMCs). Receptors were obtained from a man between 18 and 29 years old with type 2 diabetes. Each CDR3 is given with its conserved first and last residue. Each record gives: clone size, D gene, J gene, V gene, CDR3 protein, CDR3 DNA. The D gene is left open where the match is weak. Expanded clones get a size class; other rows say once, few or many, or leave the size out.

NA,NA,TRBJ2-1,TRBV19,CASSPGAWNEQFF,TGTGCCAGTAGTCCGGGAGCATGGAATGAGCAGTTCTTC
few,NA,TRBJ2-1,TRBV20-1,CSAHEVGGQREQFF,TGCAGTGCGCACGAAGTGGGGGGACAGCGGGAGCAGTTCTTC
few,NA,TRBJ2-7,TRBV6-2/TRBV6-3,CASSWGGHEQYF,TGTGCCAGCAGTTGGGGGGGCCACGAGCAGTACTTC
NA,NA,TRBJ1-1,TRBV6-6,CASSYPGMNTEAFF,TGTGCCAGCAGTTACCCGGGGATGAACACTGAAGCTTTCTTT
NA,NA,TRBJ2-3,TRBV30,CAWSATGRTDTQYF,TGTGCCTGGAGTGCGACAGGGAGGACAGATACGCAGTATTTT
NA,TRBD1,TRBJ2-7,TRBV28,CASRRTGNEQYF,TGTGCCAGCAGGAGGACAGGGAACGAGCAGTACTTC
NA,TRBD2,TRBJ2-2,TRBV19,CASSLEARGRAVGELFF,TGTGCCAGTAGTTTGGAGGCACGCGGGAGGGCCGTCGGGGAGCTGTTTTTT
few,NA,TRBJ1-2,TRBV20-1,CSAREVGDGYTF,TGCAGTGCTAGAGAAGTGGGGGATGGCTACACCTTC
NA,NA,TRBJ1-2,TRBV27,CASSLSGQGKGYTF,TGTGCCAGCAGTTTATCTGGGCAGGGAAAAGGCTACACCTTC
NA,NA,TRBJ1-5,TRBV6-1,CASSGQNSNQPQHF,TGTGCCAGCAGCGGACAGAATAGCAATCAGCCCCAGCATTTT
few,NA,TRBJ2-7,TRBV27,CASSLIGAEQYF,TGTGCCAGCAGTTTGATTGGGGCCGAGCAGTACTTC
NA,TRBD2,TRBJ2-2,TRBV2,CASNPTSGGGELFF,TGTGCCAGCAATCCAACTAGCGGGGGCGGGGAGCTGTTTTTT
NA,NA,TRBJ2-1,TRBV7-3,CASSLLPTGWEDSSYNEQFF,TGTGCCAGCAGCCTCCTCCCGACAGGGTGGGAGGATAGCTCCTACAATGAGCAGTTCTTC
NA,TRBD1,TRBJ1-2,TRBV5-1,CASRQGNYGYTF,TGCGCCAGCAGACAGGGGAACTATGGCTACACCTTC
NA,NA,TRBJ2-7,TRBV7-8,CASSEVTDSSYEQYF,TGTGCCAGCAGCGAAGTGACAGACTCCTCCTACGAGCAGTACTTC
NA,NA,TRBJ2-2,TRBV7-2,CAGSLGGLTPAGELFF,TGTGCCGGCAGCTTAGGGGGGTTAACCCCCGCCGGGGAGCTGTTTTTT
NA,NA,TRBJ1-1,TRBV12-5,CASGFSNGGTEAFF,TGTGCTAGTGGTTTTTCGAATGGGGGCACTGAAGCTTTCTTT
few,NA,TRBJ1-5,TRBV15,CATSSTGNGQPQHF,TGTGCCACCAGCAGTACGGGGAACGGCCAGCCCCAGCATTTT
few,NA,TRBJ1-6,TRBV30,CAWSRGVGSPLHF,TGTGCCTGGAGTCGCGGCGTGGGTTCACCCCTCCACTTT
NA,NA,TRBJ2-7,TRBV25-1,CASSERGRGPNEQYF,TGTGCCAGCAGTGAAAGGGGGAGGGGGCCCAACGAGCAGTACTTC
NA,NA,TRBJ2-7,TRBV28,CASGSSSYEQYF,TGTGCCAGCGGGTCTTCTTCCTACGAGCAGTACTTC
NA,TRBD1,TRBJ1-4,TRBV7-2,CASSREGQGNEKLFF,TGTGCCAGCAGCCGCGAGGGACAGGGGAATGAAAAACTGTTTTTT
NA,TRBD2,TRBJ2-5,TRBV6-6,CASSEDPLAGRETQYF,TGTGCCAGCAGTGAAGATCCGCTAGCGGGGAGGGAGACCCAGTACTTC
NA,TRBD1,TRBJ1-1,TRBV19,CASSADRGNTEAFF,TGTGCCAGTAGTGCGGACAGGGGGAACACTGAAGCTTTCTTT
NA,NA,TRBJ2-3,TRBV10-3,CAISEKGNADTQYF,TGTGCCATCAGTGAGAAGGGTAATGCAGATACGCAGTATTTT
NA,TRBD2,TRBJ2-2,TRBV5-1,CASRTGTSSTGELFF,TGCGCCAGCAGAACCGGGACTAGTAGCACCGGGGAGCTGTTTTTT
NA,NA,TRBJ2-5,TRBV4-3,CASSQDGAGRETQYF,TGCGCCAGCAGCCAAGACGGTGCAGGGAGAGAGACCCAGTACTTC
NA,NA,TRBJ2-5,TRBV2,CASSSAQETQYF,TGTGCCAGCAGTTCGGCACAAGAGACCCAGTACTTC
NA,NA,TRBJ2-2,TRBV4-1,CASSPIMGGANTGELFF,TGTGCCAGCAGCCCTATAATGGGGGGCGCGAACACCGGGGAGCTGTTTTTT
NA,NA,TRBJ1-4,TRBV13,CASSEARAAGTEKLFF,TGTGCCAGCAGTGAAGCGAGGGCGGCAGGAACTGAAAAACTGTTTTTT
NA,NA,TRBJ2-3,TRBV19,CASSTGYTQYF,TGTGCCAGTAGCACGGGATATACGCAGTATTTT
many,TRBD2,TRBJ2-7,TRBV13,CASSLARGEQYF,TGTGCCAGCAGCTTAGCGCGGGGGGAGCAGTACTTC
NA,TRBD2,TRBJ2-3,TRBV29-1,CSVELAGKVDTQYF,TGCAGCGTTGAACTAGCGGGAAAGGTGGATACGCAGTATTTT
NA,TRBD1,TRBJ2-7,TRBV20-1,CSARPRDRISEQYF,TGCAGTGCTAGACCCCGGGACAGGATCTCCGAGCAGTACTTC
few,NA,TRBJ1-4,TRBV4-1,CASSEDIRGPGAGEKLFF,TGCGCCAGCAGCGAAGATATTAGGGGTCCGGGAGCGGGGGAAAAACTGTTTTTT
NA,NA,TRBJ1-2,TRBV7-2,CAWNPGEANYGYTF,TGTGCCTGGAACCCAGGGGAGGCCAACTATGGCTACACCTTC
few,TRBD2,TRBJ2-7,TRBV13,CASSSHGTNYEQYF,TGTGCCAGCAGCTCCCACGGGACTAACTACGAGCAGTACTTC
NA,NA,TRBJ1-5,TRBV15,CATSRDRRRQSHWNQPQHF,TGTGCCACCAGCAGAGATAGGCGGCGTCAGTCCCATTGGAATCAGCCCCAGCATTTT
NA,TRBD1,TRBJ1-2,TRBV10-3,CAISEYAQPQGRDYGYTF,TGTGCCATCAGTGAGTACGCCCAACCACAGGGGCGAGATTATGGCTACACCTTC
few,TRBD2,TRBJ2-3,TRBV7-6,CASSLAGLAGSDTQYF,TGTGCCAGCAGCTTAGCTGGTCTAGCGGGATCAGATACGCAGTATTTT
NA,NA,TRBJ2-6,TRBV15,CATSEGGAGANVLTF,TGTGCCACCAGCGAAGGAGGCGCTGGGGCCAACGTCCTGACTTTC
NA,NA,TRBJ2-2,TRBV6-5,CASSYGDSPAGELFF,TGTGCCAGCAGTTACGGGGACTCCCCTGCCGGGGAGCTGTTTTTT
NA,TRBD1,TRBJ1-1,TRBV29-1,CSIYRGRTEAFF,TGCAGCATATACAGGGGGCGGACTGAAGCTTTCTTT
NA,TRBD2,TRBJ2-7,TRBV20-1,CSARGGLAVLYEQYF,TGCAGTGCTAGAGGCGGACTAGCGGTATTATACGAGCAGTACTTC
NA,TRBD2,TRBJ2-3,TRBV12-5,CASGVRAGVGDTQYF,TGTGCTAGTGGTGTACGAGCGGGGGTAGGAGATACGCAGTATTTT
NA,NA,TRBJ1-6,TRBV12-3/TRBV12-4,CASSYNENSPLHF,TGTGCCAGCAGTTACAATGAGAATTCACCCCTCCACTTT
once,NA,TRBJ1-2,TRBV18,CASSPGTPDGYTF,TGTGCCAGCTCACCTGGAACACCGGATGGCTACACCTTC
once,TRBD2,TRBJ2-3,TRBV12-5,CASGIDGGTDTQYF,TGTGCTAGTGGTATCGACGGGGGGACAGATACGCAGTATTTT
few,TRBD1,TRBJ2-3,TRBV7-2,CASTPRGRGTDTQYF,TGTGCCAGCACACCCAGGGGGCGCGGCACAGATACGCAGTATTTT
NA,TRBD1,TRBJ2-7,TRBV6-6,CASSSYHRGVGSEQYF,TGTGCCAGCAGTTCGTACCACAGGGGAGTGGGCAGCGAGCAGTACTTC
NA,NA,TRBJ1-5,TRBV19,CASSLSAGNQPQHF,TGTGCCAGTAGCCTATCTGCCGGCAATCAGCCCCAGCATTTT